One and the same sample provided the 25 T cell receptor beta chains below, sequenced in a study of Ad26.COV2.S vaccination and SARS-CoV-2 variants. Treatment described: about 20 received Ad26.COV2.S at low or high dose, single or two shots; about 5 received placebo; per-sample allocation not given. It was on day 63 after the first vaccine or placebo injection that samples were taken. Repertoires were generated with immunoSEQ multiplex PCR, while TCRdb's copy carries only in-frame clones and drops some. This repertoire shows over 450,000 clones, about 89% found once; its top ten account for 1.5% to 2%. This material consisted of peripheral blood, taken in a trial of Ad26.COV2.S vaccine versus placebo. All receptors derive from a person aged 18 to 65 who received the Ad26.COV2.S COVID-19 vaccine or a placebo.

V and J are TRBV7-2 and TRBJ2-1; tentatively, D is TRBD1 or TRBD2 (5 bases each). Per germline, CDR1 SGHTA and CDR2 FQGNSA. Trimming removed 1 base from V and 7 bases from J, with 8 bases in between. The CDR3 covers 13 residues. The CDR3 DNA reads TGTGCCAGCAGCTTAGTTGGGGGAAATGAGCAGTTCTTC. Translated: CASSLVGGNEQFF.

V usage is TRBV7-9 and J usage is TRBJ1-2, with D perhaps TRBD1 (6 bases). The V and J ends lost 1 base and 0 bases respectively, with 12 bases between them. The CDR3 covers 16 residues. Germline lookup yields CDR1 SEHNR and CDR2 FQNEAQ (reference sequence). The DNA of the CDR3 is TGTGCCAGCAGCTTAGTTACAGGGCCTTCTAACTATGGCTACACCTTC. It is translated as CASSLVTGPSNYGYTF.

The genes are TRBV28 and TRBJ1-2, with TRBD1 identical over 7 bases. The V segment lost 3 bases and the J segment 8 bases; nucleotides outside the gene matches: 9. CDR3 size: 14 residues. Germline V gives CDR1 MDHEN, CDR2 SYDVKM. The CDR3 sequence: CASSFNRGRQGYTF. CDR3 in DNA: TGTGCCAGCAGTTTTAACAGGGGAAGGCAAGGCTACACCTTC.

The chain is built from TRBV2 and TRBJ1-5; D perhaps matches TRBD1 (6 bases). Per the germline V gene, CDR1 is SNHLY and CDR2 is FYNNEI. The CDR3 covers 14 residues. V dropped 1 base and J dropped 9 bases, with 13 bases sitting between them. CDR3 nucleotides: TGTGCCAGCAGTGAAGGTCAGGGGACCCGGCCCCAGCATTTT. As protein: CASSEGQGTRPQHF.

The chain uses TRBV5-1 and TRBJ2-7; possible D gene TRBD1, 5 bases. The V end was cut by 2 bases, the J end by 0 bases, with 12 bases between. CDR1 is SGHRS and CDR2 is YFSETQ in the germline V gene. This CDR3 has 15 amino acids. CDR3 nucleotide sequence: TGCGCCAGCAGCTTCCGACAGACGGGCTCCTACGAGCAGTACTTC. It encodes CASSFRQTGSYEQYF.

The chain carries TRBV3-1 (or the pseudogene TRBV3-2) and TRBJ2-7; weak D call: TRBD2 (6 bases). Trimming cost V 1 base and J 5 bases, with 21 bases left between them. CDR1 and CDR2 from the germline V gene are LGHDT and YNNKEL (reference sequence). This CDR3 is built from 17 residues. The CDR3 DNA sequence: TGTGCCAGCAGCCAAGTGGAGGGGCAGGGCAAAGGGGACGAGCAGTACTTC. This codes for CASSQVEGQGKGDEQYF.

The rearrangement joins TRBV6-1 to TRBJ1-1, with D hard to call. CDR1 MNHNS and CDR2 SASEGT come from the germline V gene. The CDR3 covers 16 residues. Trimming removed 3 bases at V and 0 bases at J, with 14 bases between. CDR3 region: CASSEDSNPMNTEAFF. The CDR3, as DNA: TGTGCCAGCAGTGAGGACTCGAACCCCATGAACACTGAAGCTTTCTTT.

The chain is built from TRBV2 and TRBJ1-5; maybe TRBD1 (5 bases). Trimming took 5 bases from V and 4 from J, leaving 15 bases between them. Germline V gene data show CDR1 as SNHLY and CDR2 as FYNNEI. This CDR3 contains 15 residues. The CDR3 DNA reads TGTGCCAGCAGTTCGCAGGGAATTGGAAATCAGCCCCAGCATTTT. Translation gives CASSSQGIGNQPQHF.

The CDR3, as DNA: TGCGCCAGCAGACGGGACGGGGGCGGAAACTATGGCTACACCTTC. This sequence encodes CASRRDGGGNYGYTF. The gene calls are TRBV4-1 and TRBJ1-2; D might be TRBD1 (6 bases). The CDR3 contains 15 residues. Germline V gene lookup returns CDR1 MGHRA and CDR2 YSYEKL. Between the trimmed V and J ends, which lost 6 bases and 2 bases, there was a span of 16 bases.

CDR3 in amino acids: CASCRDRRYEQYF. The CDR3 DNA follows: TGTGCCAGCTGCCGGGACAGGCGCTACGAGCAGTACTTC. The gene calls are TRBV2 and TRBJ2-7; 8 nucleotides line up with TRBD1. Germline trimming cut 8 bases from V and 3 bases from J; bases unmatched to any gene: 6. CDR3 length equals 13 residues. Looked up from germline, CDR1 is SNHLY and CDR2 is FYNNEI. Full variable domain (outside the CDR3, taken from reference TRBV2 and TRBJ2-7): EPEVTQTPSHQVTQMGQEVILRCVPISNHLYFYWYRQILGQKVEFLVSFYNNEISEKSEIFDDQFSVERPDGSNFTLKIRSTKLEDSAMYFCASCRDRRYEQYFGPGTRLTVT.

The CDR3 DNA is TGTGCCAGCAGTTTTCCCAGCTCGAGCAATCAGCCCCAGCATTTT. Amino acid sequence: CASSFPSSSNQPQHF. The chain joins TRBV28 to TRBJ1-5; D remains unclear. This CDR3 is 15 amino acids long. V was clipped by 3 bases and J by 1 base, with 10 bases between them. Germline CDR1 MDHEN, CDR2 SYDVKM.

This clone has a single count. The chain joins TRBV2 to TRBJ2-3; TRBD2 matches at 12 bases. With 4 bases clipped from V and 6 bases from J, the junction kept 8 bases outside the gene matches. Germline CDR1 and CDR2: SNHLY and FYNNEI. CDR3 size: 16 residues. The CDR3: CASSATRGLAGDTQYF. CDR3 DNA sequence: TGTGCCAGCAGTGCGACCCGCGGACTAGCGGGGGATACGCAGTATTTT.

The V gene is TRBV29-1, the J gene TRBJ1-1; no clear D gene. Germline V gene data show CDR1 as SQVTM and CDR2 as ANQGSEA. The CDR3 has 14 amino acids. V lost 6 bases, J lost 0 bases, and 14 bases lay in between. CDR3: CSVLGESVNTEAFF. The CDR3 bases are TGCAGCGTCCTCGGAGAGTCGGTGAACACTGAAGCTTTCTTT. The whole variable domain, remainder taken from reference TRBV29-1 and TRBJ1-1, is SAVISQKPSRDICQRGTSLTIQCQVDSQVTMMFWYRQQPGQSLTLIATANQGSEATYESGFVIDKFPISRPNLTFSTLTVSNMSPEDSSIYLCSVLGESVNTEAFFGQGTRLTVV.

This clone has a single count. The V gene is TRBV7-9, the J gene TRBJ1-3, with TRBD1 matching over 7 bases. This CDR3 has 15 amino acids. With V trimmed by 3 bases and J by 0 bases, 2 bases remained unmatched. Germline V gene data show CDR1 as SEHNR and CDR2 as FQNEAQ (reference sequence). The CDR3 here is CASSFGQDSGNTIYF. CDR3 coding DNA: TGTGCCAGCAGCTTTGGACAGGACTCTGGAAACACCATATATTTT.

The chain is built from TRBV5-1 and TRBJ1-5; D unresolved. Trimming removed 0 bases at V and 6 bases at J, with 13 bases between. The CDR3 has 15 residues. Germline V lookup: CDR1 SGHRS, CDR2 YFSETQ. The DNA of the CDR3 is TGCGCCAGCAGCTTGGGACCCGTGGGCGGTCAGCCCCAGCATTTT. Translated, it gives CASSLGPVGGQPQHF.

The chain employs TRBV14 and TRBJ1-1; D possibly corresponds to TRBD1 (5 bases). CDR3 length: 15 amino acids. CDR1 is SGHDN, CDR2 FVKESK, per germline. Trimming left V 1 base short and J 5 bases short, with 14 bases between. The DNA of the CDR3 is TGTGCCAGCAGCCAAGGGGCAGTCCGGGGGACTGAAGCTTTCTTT. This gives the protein CASSQGAVRGTEAFF.

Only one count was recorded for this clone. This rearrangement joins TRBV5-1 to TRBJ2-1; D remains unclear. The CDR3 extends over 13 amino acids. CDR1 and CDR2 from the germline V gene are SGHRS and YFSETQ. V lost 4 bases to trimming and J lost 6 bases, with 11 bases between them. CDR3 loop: CASSPPVANEQFF. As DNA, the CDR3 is TGCGCCAGCAGCCCGCCTGTGGCCAATGAGCAGTTCTTC. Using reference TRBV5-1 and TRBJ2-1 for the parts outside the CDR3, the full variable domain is KAGVTQTPRYLIKTRGQQVTLSCSPISGHRSVSWYQQTPGQGLQFLFEYFSETQRNKGNFPGRFSGRQFSNSRSEMNVSTLELGDSALYLCASSPPVANEQFFGPGTRLTVL.

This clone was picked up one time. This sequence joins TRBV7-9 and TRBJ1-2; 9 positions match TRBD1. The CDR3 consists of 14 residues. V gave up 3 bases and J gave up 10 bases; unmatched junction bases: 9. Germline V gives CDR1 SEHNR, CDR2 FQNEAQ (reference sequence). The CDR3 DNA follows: TGTGCCAGCAGCTTCCCCCCGGGACAGGGATACTACACCTTC. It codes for CASSFPPGQGYYTF.

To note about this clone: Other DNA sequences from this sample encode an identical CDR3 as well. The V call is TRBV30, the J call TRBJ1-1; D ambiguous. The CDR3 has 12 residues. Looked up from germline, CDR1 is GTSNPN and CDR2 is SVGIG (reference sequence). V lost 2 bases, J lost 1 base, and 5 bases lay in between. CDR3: CAWSSGNTEAFF. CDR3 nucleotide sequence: TGTGCCTGGAGTTCAGGGAACACTGAAGCTTTCTTT.

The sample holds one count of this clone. The CDR3 protein is CASSSSGGAFYEQYF. CDR3 sequence (DNA): TGCGCCAGCAGCTCTAGCGGGGGTGCATTCTACGAGCAGTACTTC. The V gene is TRBV5-1, the J gene TRBJ2-7; TRBD2 matches 10 bases. J was trimmed by 3 bases and V by 3 bases; bases with no gene match: 6. The CDR3 runs 15 residues. Germline V gene lookup returns CDR1 SGHRS and CDR2 YFSETQ.

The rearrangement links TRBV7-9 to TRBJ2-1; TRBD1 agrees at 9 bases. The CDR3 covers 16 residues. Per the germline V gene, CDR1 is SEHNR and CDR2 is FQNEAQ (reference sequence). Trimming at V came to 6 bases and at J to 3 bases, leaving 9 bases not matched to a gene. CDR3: CASRPEQGAFYNEQFF. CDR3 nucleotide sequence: TGTGCCAGCAGACCAGAACAGGGGGCCTTCTACAATGAGCAGTTCTTC.

CDR3 bases: TGCAGCGCCCGGACAGGGAATGAGCAGTTCTTC. Translation gives CSARTGNEQFF. The rearrangement uses TRBV29-1 and TRBJ2-1, with TRBD1 matching over 8 bases. This CDR3 region has 11 residues. CDR1 is SQVTM and CDR2 is ANQGSEA in the germline V gene. J was trimmed by 7 bases and V by 7 bases; bases with no gene match: 3.

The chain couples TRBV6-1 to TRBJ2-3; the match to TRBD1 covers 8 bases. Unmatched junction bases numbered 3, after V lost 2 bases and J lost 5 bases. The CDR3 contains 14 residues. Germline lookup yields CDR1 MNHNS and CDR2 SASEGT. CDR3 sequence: CASSEIQGVDTQYF. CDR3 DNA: TGTGCCAGCAGTGAAATACAGGGGGTAGATACGCAGTATTTT.

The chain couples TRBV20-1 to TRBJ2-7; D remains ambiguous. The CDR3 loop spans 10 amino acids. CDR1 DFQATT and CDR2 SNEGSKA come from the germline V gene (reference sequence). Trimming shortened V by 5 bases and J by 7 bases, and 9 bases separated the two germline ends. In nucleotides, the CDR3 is TGCAGTGCTCGAATACTGGAGCAGTACTTC. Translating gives CSARILEQYF.

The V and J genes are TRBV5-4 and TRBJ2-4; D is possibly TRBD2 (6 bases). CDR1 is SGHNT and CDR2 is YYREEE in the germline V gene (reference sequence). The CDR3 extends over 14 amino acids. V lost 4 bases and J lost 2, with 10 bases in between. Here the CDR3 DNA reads TGTGCCAGCAGCCCTAGCGCGTCCAAAAACATTCAGTACTTC. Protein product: CASSPSASKNIQYF.